This T cell receptor (beta chain) was sequenced in a study of cytomegalovirus exposure and HLA in healthy donors. Study-level findings and limits: Most TCR sequences were seen very rarely across donors, but some public TCRs occurred in many. The study recorded over 150 TCR beta chains that were cytomegalovirus-associated. There were a few CMV-associated chains whose specificity for CMV antigens was confirmed in vitro. Cytomegalovirus status was reportedly diagnosed by the classifier with high sensitivity and specificity.

Germline CDR1 and CDR2: SGHAT and FQDESV (reference sequence). V gave up 2 bases and J gave up 0 bases; unmatched junction bases: 7. The CDR3 runs 16 residues. Generated by immunoSEQ multiplex PCR, the TCRdb table keeps only in-frame clones and is missing some. The repertoire has 70,000 to 75,000 clones, over 85% of them found once; the top ten carry approximately 1.3%. Of note for this clone: Its matching antigen is unknown.

This chain uses TRBV11-1 with TRBJ2-7; the match to TRBD1 covers 7 bases. This sequence originates from a man younger than 30 in good health and CMV-seropositive. Input material: PBMCs. In nucleotides, the CDR3 is TGTGCCAGCAGCTTAAGGTGGGGACAGAGCTCCTACGAGCAGTACTTC. Translation: CASSLRWGQSSYEQYF.